Below are 20 T cell receptor beta chains sequenced from a single sample in a study of blood T cell repertoires in COVID-19. Generated by immunoSEQ multiplex PCR, the TCRdb table keeps only in-frame clones and is missing some. Of about 210,000 clones in the sample, about 80% were seen once. The source material was peripheral blood. The source of these receptors is a woman between 40 and 50 years old with active or convalescent COVID-19.

This clone appeared a few times. The chain employs TRBV21-1 and TRBJ2-7; no DNA check was done on the table's D call, TRBD2. TRBV21-1 counts as a pseudogene. The CDR3 is made up of 16 amino acids. In nucleotides, the CDR3 is TGTGCCAGCAGCAAAGGGATACGGGGGACCTCCTACGAGCAGTACTTC. It is translated as CASSKGIRGTSYEQYF.

The chain uses TRBV7-9 and TRBJ1-6; 7 bases fit TRBD1. CDR1 is SEHNR and CDR2 is FQNEAQ in the germline V gene (reference sequence). The junction had 10 bases not matched to a gene; V was cut back by 4 bases and J by 7 bases. The CDR3 runs 16 residues. The CDR3 coding sequence is TGTGCCAGCAGCTCCAAACCGGGACAGCAGAATTCACCCCTCCACTTT. Encoded protein: CASSSKPGQQNSPLHF. The whole variable domain, remainder taken from reference TRBV7-9 and TRBJ1-6, is DTGVSQNPRHKITKRGQNVTFRCDPISEHNRLYWYRQTLGQGPEFLTYFQNEAQLEKSRLLSDRFSAERPKGSFSTLEIQRTEQGDSAMYLCASSSKPGQQNSPLHFGNGTRLTVT.

V usage is TRBV7-2 and J usage is TRBJ2-1, with 7 bases identical to TRBD2. This CDR3 region has 15 residues. Germline-derived CDR1 and CDR2 are SGHTA and FQGNSA. The ends lost 4 bases at V and 5 bases at J; junction bases unmatched: 8. CDR3 nucleotides: TGTGCCAGCAGCTGGGGAGCGGGACGAAACAATGAGCAGTTCTTC. As protein: CASSWGAGRNNEQFF.

This chain uses TRBV7-2 with TRBJ1-3; D is possibly TRBD1 (5 bases). This CDR3 spans 16 amino acids. V lost 0 bases and J 2 bases, leaving 11 bases between the germline ends. Germline V gene sequence: CDR1 SGHTA, CDR2 FQGNSA. CDR3 in DNA: TGTGCCAGCAGCTTAGCGCTTGCGACAGCTGGAAACACCATATATTTT. This codes for CASSLALATAGNTIYF.

The chain recombines TRBV7-8 with TRBJ1-2; maybe TRBD1 (6 bases). The CDR3 runs 13 residues. The germline V gene encodes CDR1 SGHVS and CDR2 FQNEAQ. V was cut by 4 bases and J by 8 bases, with 14 bases left in between. In nucleotides, the CDR3 is TGTGCCAGCAGCTCCTCCAGGGGAAGCGGCTACACCTTC. This sequence encodes CASSSSRGSGYTF.

This clone was seen just once. The chain has TRBV4-1 and TRBJ1-1, with 8 bases lining up with TRBD1. This CDR3 has 16 amino acids. Germline V gene lookup returns CDR1 MGHRA and CDR2 YSYEKL. V was pared by 1 base and J by 3 bases, with 7 bases of the junction left unmatched. CDR3 protein: CASSQVGQGAHTEAFF. Here the CDR3 DNA reads TGCGCCAGCAGCCAAGTGGGCCAGGGGGCCCACACTGAAGCTTTCTTT.

The chain joins TRBV19 to TRBJ1-5, with unresolved D. This CDR3 has 14 residues. The V end was cut by 6 bases, the J end by 6 bases, with 15 bases between. From germline, CDR1 is LNHDA and CDR2 SQIVND (reference sequence). In DNA, the CDR3 is TGTGCCAGTAGCCCGGGTGGGGAGAGTCAGCCCCAGCATTTT. Amino acids: CASSPGGESQPQHF.

This chain links TRBV4-2 with TRBJ1-2, with D possibly TRBD1 on 6 matching bases. The CDR3 sequence is 14 residues long. Trimming left V 1 base short and J 1 base short, with 7 bases between. Looked up from germline, CDR1 is LGHNA and CDR2 is YNFKEQ. CDR3 coding DNA: TGTGCCAGCAGCCAAGGGGACATTAACTATGGCTACACCTTC. Its translation is CASSQGDINYGYTF.

About this clone itself: This CDR3 is also generated by other DNA sequences in the sample. The V gene is TRBV5-1, the J gene TRBJ1-3; no reliable D call. Trimming cost V 0 bases and J 0 bases, with 7 bases left between them. The CDR3 is 15 amino acids. Per germline, CDR1 SGHRS and CDR2 YFSETQ. The DNA for the CDR3 is TGCGCCAGCAGCTTGGACGGAGACTCTGGAAACACCATATATTTT. Translation: CASSLDGDSGNTIYF.

This sequence joins TRBV30 and TRBJ2-1, with TRBD2 identical over 9 bases. J gave up 0 bases and V 5 bases, and 5 bases lay outside the gene matches. This CDR3 is built from 15 residues. Per germline, CDR1 GTSNPN and CDR2 SVGIG (reference sequence). As DNA, the CDR3 is TGTGCCTGGTCTAAACTAGCGGGCTCCTACAATGAGCAGTTCTTC. It translates to CAWSKLAGSYNEQFF.

The chain carries TRBV7-3 and TRBJ2-2; 7 bases map to TRBD2. The CDR3 runs to 16 residues. Looked up from germline, CDR1 is SGHTA and CDR2 is FQGTGA. V lost 5 bases and J lost 1; bases outside the gene matches: 7. The CDR3 DNA reads TGTGCCAGCAGCCCGCAATCTAGCGGGAACACCGGGGAGCTGTTTTTT. Translated: CASSPQSSGNTGELFF.

The V gene is TRBV5-1, the J gene TRBJ2-3; 12 nucleotides match TRBD2. The CDR3 runs 17 residues. J gave up 1 base and V 0 bases, and 3 bases lay outside the gene matches. Germline-derived CDR1 and CDR2 are SGHRS and YFSETQ. The CDR3 sequence is CASSLGLAGAGTDTQYF. DNA of the CDR3: TGCGCCAGCAGCTTGGGACTAGCGGGAGCTGGCACAGATACGCAGTATTTT.

The chain joins TRBV19 to TRBJ1-1; D gene ambiguous. This CDR3 contains 14 residues. Germline CDR1 is LNHDA and CDR2 is SQIVND (reference sequence). V lost 3 bases, J lost 2 bases, and 10 bases lay in between. CDR3 DNA sequence: TGTGCCAGTAGTATCGGGGTCGCCAACACTGAAGCTTTCTTT. This translates into CASSIGVANTEAFF.

The V call is TRBV27, the J call TRBJ2-5; D might be TRBD1 (6 bases). The CDR3 covers 14 residues. The V and J ends lost 6 bases and 2 bases respectively, with 13 bases between them. CDR1 and CDR2 from the germline V gene are MNHEY and SMNVEV (reference sequence). As DNA, the CDR3 is TGTGCCAGCAGCCCCGGACAGATACAAGAGACCCAGTACTTC. It codes for CASSPGQIQETQYF.

The table lists this clone with a count of one. The J gene is TRBJ2-1, the V gene TRBV5-1; 9 nucleotides match TRBD2. CDR1 is SGHRS and CDR2 is YFSETQ in the germline V gene. The J segment lost 10 bases and the V segment lost 3 bases, leaving 14 bases of the junction unmatched. CDR3 length: 16 residues. The CDR3 reads CASSSEAASGTGEQFF. The CDR3 coding sequence is TGCGCCAGCAGCTCGGAGGCTGCTAGCGGGACGGGCGAGCAGTTCTTC.

This clone has only one observation. The chain recombines TRBV19 with TRBJ1-1; no firm D call. The ends were cut back, 3 bases at V and 1 base at J, with 6 bases in the middle. Germline-derived CDR1 and CDR2 are LNHDA and SQIVND (reference sequence). This CDR3 region has 13 residues. The CDR3 DNA is TGTGCCAGTAGTATCTCAGAGAACACTGAAGCTTTCTTT. This encodes CASSISENTEAFF.

The V call is TRBV29-1, the J call TRBJ1-1; D might be TRBD1 (5 bases). Germline V gene data show CDR1 as SQVTM and CDR2 as ANQGSEA. The CDR3 covers 14 residues. V lost 0 bases to trimming and J lost 4 bases, with 12 bases between them. CDR3 amino acids: CSVEDGAAGTEAFF. CDR3 nucleotides: TGCAGCGTTGAAGATGGGGCAGCCGGCACTGAAGCTTTCTTT.

The chain couples TRBV6-1 to TRBJ1-2; a possible D gene is TRBD1 (5 bases). Trimming took off 0 bases at V and 7 bases at J, with 12 bases between the two ends. This CDR3 region has 14 residues. Germline V CDR1 and CDR2: MNHNS, SASEGT. The chain's CDR3 is CASSEAAGIFGYTF. CDR3 DNA sequence: TGTGCCAGCAGTGAAGCGGCAGGGATATTTGGCTACACCTTC.

The gene calls are TRBV27 and TRBJ2-4; TRBD1 aligns across 8 bases. V gave up 5 bases and J gave up 5 bases; unmatched junction bases: 8. The CDR3 runs 15 residues. The germline CDR1 and CDR2 sequences are MNHEY and SMNVEV (reference sequence). The CDR3 reads CASSGTGTGQNIQYF. CDR3 bases: TGTGCCAGCAGTGGAACCGGGACAGGCCAAAACATTCAGTACTTC.

This chain joins TRBV5-6 and TRBJ2-3; D might be TRBD1 (7 bases). Per the germline V gene, CDR1 is SGHDT and CDR2 is YYEEEE. V was clipped by 5 bases and J by 4 bases, with 17 bases between them. The CDR3 length is 15 residues. CDR3 sequence reads: CASSPDPGGPDTQYF. In nucleotides, the CDR3 is TGTGCCAGCAGTCCGGACCCAGGGGGGCCAGATACGCAGTATTTT. Combining the CDR3 with reference TRBV5-6 and TRBJ2-3 gives the whole variable domain DAGVTQSPTHLIKTRGQQVTLRCSPKSGHDTVSWYQQALGQGPQFIFQYYEEEERQRGNFPDRFSGHQFPNYSSELNVNALLLGDSALYLCASSPDPGGPDTQYFGPGTRLTVL.